This paragraph covers one TCR beta chain sequence. The antigen is not known. The data are from a study of cytomegalovirus exposure and HLA in healthy donors. Study background: Per a later analysis, the 666 first-cohort and some 110 validation repertoires shared one platform.

Findings of the study overall: In the 120 or so validation repertoires, roughly 94% of cluster scores exceeded 0, per a later analysis. As confirmed in vitro, three CMV-associated chains were specific for CMV antigens.

Assay: immunoSEQ multiplex PCR; the TCRdb copy retains only in-frame clones and omits some. Of 250,000 to 400,000 clones in the sample, around 90% were seen once. The V gene's germline CDR1 is SGHTS and CDR2 YDEGEE. After removal of 0 bases from V and 3 bases from J, the junction contained 5 bases not matched to a gene. This CDR3 is 17 amino acids long. The donors were part of the validation cohort of 120 subjects. That cohort was separate from the first cohort, which comprised 666 subjects. The rearrangement uses TRBV5-8 and TRBJ1-5; 11 bases match TRBD1. The specimen sequenced was PBMCs. This receptor was identified in a man aged 25 to 45 in good health and CMV-seronegative. CDR3 sequence: CASSLGDRGTPNQPQHF. The CDR3 bases are TGTGCCAGCAGCTTGGGGGACAGGGGGACTCCCAATCAGCCCCAGCATTTT.